These T cell receptor beta chains were read from a single sample in a study of T-cell reconstitution after alpha-beta-depleted transplantation in children. TCRdb used MiXCR to reprocess the PCR reads, holding one entry per CDR3 protein. The sample consists of about 210,000 distinct CDR3 sequences, around a sixth of them appearing once. Sequencing was performed on PBMCs, mostly from graft donor cells, taken 360 days after TCRalphabeta/CD19-depleted stem cell transplant. These TCRs come from a male patient between 2 and 15 years old who had a stem cell transplant for acute lymphoblastic leukemia, so the T cells may come from the graft donor. The CDR3 runs from the conserved cysteine through the conserved F or W. The order of the fields is clone size, J gene, V gene, D gene, CDR3 protein, CDR3 DNA. The D gene is left open where the match is weak. Only some rows state a clone size, as once, few, many or a class for expanded clones.

clone_size: many
j_call: TRBJ2-1
v_call: TRBV12-3/TRBV12-4
d_call: .
cdr3_aa: CASSLGNEDEQFF
cdr3_nt: TGTGCCAGCAGTCTCGGGAATGAGGATGAGCAGTTCTTC

clone_size: few
j_call: TRBJ2-7
v_call: TRBV11-2
d_call: .
cdr3_aa: CASSLAWEADYEQYF
cdr3_nt: TGTGCCAGCAGCTTAGCGTGGGAGGCGGACTACGAGCAGTACTTC

clone_size: .
j_call: TRBJ1-1
v_call: TRBV18
d_call: TRBD1
cdr3_aa: CASSPPGTGNTEAFF
cdr3_nt: TGTGCCAGCTCACCCCCGGGGACAGGCAACACTGAAGCTTTCTTT

clone_size: .
j_call: TRBJ2-1
v_call: TRBV20-1
d_call: TRBD2
cdr3_aa: CSAHSGRVDEQFF
cdr3_nt: TGCAGTGCCCATAGCGGGAGGGTCGATGAGCAGTTCTTC

clone_size: .
j_call: TRBJ2-7
v_call: TRBV11-3
d_call: TRBD2
cdr3_aa: CASSPGLAGDEQYF
cdr3_nt: TGTGCCAGCAGCCCGGGACTAGCGGGCGACGAGCAGTACTTC

clone_size: few
j_call: TRBJ2-2
v_call: TRBV12-3/TRBV12-4
d_call: TRBD2
cdr3_aa: CASSFWRGGTGELFF
cdr3_nt: TGTGCCAGCAGTTTTTGGCGGGGGGGCACCGGGGAGCTGTTTTTT

clone_size: few
j_call: TRBJ1-2
v_call: TRBV29-1
d_call: TRBD1
cdr3_aa: CSVAAPRTGMDYGYTF
cdr3_nt: TGCAGCGTTGCCGCCCCTAGGACAGGGATGGACTATGGCTACACCTTC

clone_size: few
j_call: TRBJ1-5
v_call: TRBV12-3/TRBV12-4
d_call: .
cdr3_aa: CASRTNRQANQPQHF
cdr3_nt: TGTGCCAGCAGGACAAACAGACAGGCCAATCAGCCCCAGCATTTT

clone_size: many
j_call: TRBJ2-2
v_call: TRBV6-1
d_call: .
cdr3_aa: CASRARWPANTGELFF
cdr3_nt: TGTGCCAGCAGAGCCCGATGGCCCGCGAACACCGGGGAGCTGTTTTTT

clone_size: .
j_call: TRBJ2-7
v_call: TRBV27
d_call: .
cdr3_aa: CASSFWTPGAKQYF
cdr3_nt: TGTGCCAGCAGTTTCTGGACACCCGGCGCGAAGCAGTACTTC

clone_size: few
j_call: TRBJ1-2
v_call: TRBV12-3/TRBV12-4
d_call: .
cdr3_aa: CASSLREGTYGYTF
cdr3_nt: TGTGCCAGCAGCCTACGGGAGGGGACCTATGGCTACACCTTC

clone_size: .
j_call: TRBJ2-5
v_call: TRBV5-1
d_call: .
cdr3_aa: CASSHWTALQETQYF
cdr3_nt: TGCGCCAGCAGCCACTGGACAGCTCTACAAGAGACCCAGTACTTC

clone_size: few
j_call: TRBJ2-7
v_call: TRBV25-1
d_call: TRBD1
cdr3_aa: CASSERRQGRYEQYF
cdr3_nt: TGTGCCAGCAGTGAAAGGAGACAGGGACGTTACGAGCAGTACTTC

clone_size: many
j_call: TRBJ2-1
v_call: TRBV7-9
d_call: TRBD2
cdr3_aa: CASSLGLANYNEQFF
cdr3_nt: TGTGCCAGCAGCCTGGGACTAGCAAACTACAATGAGCAGTTCTTC

clone_size: .
j_call: TRBJ2-7
v_call: TRBV5-1
d_call: .
cdr3_aa: CASSSRPERFPYEQYF
cdr3_nt: TGCGCCAGCAGCTCAAGACCCGAGCGGTTTCCCTACGAGCAGTACTTC

clone_size: .
j_call: TRBJ2-3
v_call: TRBV5-1
d_call: TRBD2
cdr3_aa: CASSTTSGGGTDTQYF
cdr3_nt: TGCGCCAGCAGCACCACTAGCGGGGGGGGCACAGATACGCAGTATTTT

clone_size: few
j_call: TRBJ2-3
v_call: TRBV7-2
d_call: .
cdr3_aa: CASSLAVLLTDTQYF
cdr3_nt: TGTGCCAGCAGCTTAGCAGTTTTACTCACAGATACGCAGTATTTT

clone_size: many
j_call: TRBJ1-5
v_call: TRBV12-3/TRBV12-4
d_call: .
cdr3_aa: CASSSQDSRKNSNQPQHF
cdr3_nt: TGTGCCAGCAGTTCCCAGGACAGCCGAAAAAATAGCAATCAGCCCCAGCATTTT

clone_size: .
j_call: TRBJ1-1
v_call: TRBV5-1
d_call: .
cdr3_aa: CASSVSQMNTEAFF
cdr3_nt: TGCGCCAGCAGCGTATCCCAGATGAACACTGAAGCTTTCTTT

clone_size: .
j_call: TRBJ1-2
v_call: TRBV9
d_call: TRBD1
cdr3_aa: CASSVLRDREDGGYTF
cdr3_nt: TGTGCCAGCAGCGTACTCCGGGACAGGGAGGATGGTGGCTACACCTTC

clone_size: .
j_call: TRBJ2-3
v_call: TRBV10-3
d_call: .
cdr3_aa: CAISEPAGVSTDTQYF
cdr3_nt: TGTGCCATCAGTGAGCCGGCAGGGGTTAGCACAGATACGCAGTATTTT

clone_size: .
j_call: TRBJ2-1
v_call: TRBV7-9
d_call: .
cdr3_aa: CASRLRRGLRFDEQFF
cdr3_nt: TGTGCCAGCAGACTACGCAGGGGCTTACGATTCGATGAGCAGTTCTTC

clone_size: few
j_call: TRBJ2-5
v_call: TRBV6-2/TRBV6-3
d_call: TRBD1
cdr3_aa: CASSPGQGWETQYF
cdr3_nt: TGTGCCAGCAGTCCGGGACAGGGATGGGAGACCCAGTACTTC

clone_size: .
j_call: TRBJ2-7
v_call: TRBV6-2/TRBV6-3
d_call: .
cdr3_aa: CASSYFGGGAYEQYF
cdr3_nt: TGTGCCAGCAGTTACTTTGGGGGGGGCGCCTACGAGCAGTACTTC

clone_size: .
j_call: TRBJ1-5
v_call: TRBV29-1
d_call: .
cdr3_aa: CSVKTGSSNQPQHF
cdr3_nt: TGCAGCGTTAAAACAGGTTCGTCTAATCAGCCCCAGCATTTT

clone_size: many
j_call: TRBJ1-1
v_call: TRBV29-1
d_call: .
cdr3_aa: CSVEQGNTEAFF
cdr3_nt: TGCAGCGTTGAACAGGGGAACACTGAAGCTTTCTTT

clone_size: few
j_call: TRBJ1-4
v_call: TRBV7-9
d_call: .
cdr3_aa: CASSLAGTNEKLFF
cdr3_nt: TGTGCCAGCAGCTTAGCGGGAACTAATGAAAAACTGTTTTTT

clone_size: .
j_call: TRBJ2-3
v_call: TRBV3-1
d_call: TRBD2
cdr3_aa: CASSRLAGGPGTDTQYF
cdr3_nt: TGTGCCAGCAGCCGTCTAGCGGGGGGCCCGGGCACAGATACGCAGTATTTT

clone_size: few
j_call: TRBJ1-2
v_call: TRBV12-3/TRBV12-4
d_call: TRBD1
cdr3_aa: CASSTTGEYGYTF
cdr3_nt: TGTGCCAGCTCTACCACAGGGGAGTATGGCTACACCTTC

clone_size: .
j_call: TRBJ2-7
v_call: TRBV5-6
d_call: TRBD1
cdr3_aa: CASSSWTGTSYEQYF
cdr3_nt: TGTGCCAGCAGCTCCTGGACAGGGACCTCCTACGAGCAGTACTTC

clone_size: .
j_call: TRBJ2-1
v_call: TRBV7-6
d_call: TRBD1
cdr3_aa: CASSLNPGTGANEQFF
cdr3_nt: TGTGCCAGCAGCTTAAATCCCGGGACAGGGGCCAATGAGCAGTTCTTC

clone_size: few
j_call: TRBJ1-2
v_call: TRBV12-3/TRBV12-4
d_call: TRBD1
cdr3_aa: CASSLAGTGFYGYTF
cdr3_nt: TGTGCCAGCAGTTTAGCCGGGACAGGCTTCTATGGCTACACCTTC

clone_size: few
j_call: TRBJ2-5
v_call: TRBV7-9
d_call: .
cdr3_aa: CASSLFRLRATEQETQYF
cdr3_nt: TGTGCCAGCAGCTTGTTTCGTCTACGAGCGACCGAGCAAGAGACCCAGTACTTC

clone_size: few
j_call: TRBJ2-5
v_call: TRBV30
d_call: .
cdr3_aa: CAWSVLGVPNQETQYF
cdr3_nt: TGTGCCTGGAGTGTACTCGGGGTCCCCAACCAAGAGACCCAGTACTTC

clone_size: .
j_call: TRBJ2-3
v_call: TRBV20-1
d_call: .
cdr3_aa: CSAPDFRGSTDTQYF
cdr3_nt: TGCAGTGCCCCAGACTTTCGGGGGAGCACAGATACGCAGTATTTT

clone_size: .
j_call: TRBJ1-5
v_call: TRBV7-9
d_call: .
cdr3_aa: CASSLLPDQPQHF
cdr3_nt: TGTGCCAGCAGCCTCTTGCCGGATCAGCCCCAGCATTTT

clone_size: .
j_call: TRBJ2-5
v_call: TRBV5-1
d_call: TRBD1
cdr3_aa: CASSLGGQGQETQYF
cdr3_nt: TGCGCCAGCAGCTTGGGTGGACAGGGGCAAGAGACCCAGTACTTC

clone_size: .
j_call: TRBJ2-3
v_call: TRBV3-1
d_call: TRBD2
cdr3_aa: CASSPRVAGGQDTQYF
cdr3_nt: TGTGCCAGCAGCCCCAGGGTAGCGGGGGGGCAAGATACGCAGTATTTT

clone_size: .
j_call: TRBJ2-5
v_call: TRBV20-1
d_call: .
cdr3_aa: CSASPATGQETQYF
cdr3_nt: TGCAGTGCTAGTCCGGCGACGGGGCAAGAGACCCAGTACTTC